This TCR beta chain was identified during a study of cytomegalovirus exposure and HLA in healthy donors (dated by TCRdb to about 2017). In the study overall: In an earlier analysis of fewer than 750 of the donors, about 260 Gb of sequence data and 90 million to 120 million unique TCR beta sequences from 150 million to 200 million T cells were reported. To study patterns of TCR occurrence, a later analysis re-analyzed previously published TCR beta repertoires from more than 550 donors and added high-resolution HLA genotyping. An earlier analysis of 587 of the donors applied high-throughput TCR beta sequencing to assess whether each TCR beta V gene segment acted as functional or pseudogenic. A later genetic analysis took genome-wide SNP genotypes for about 65% of the roughly 670 donors and used that subset as a discovery cohort. The later analysis used no new phenotypic data to find candidate immune exposures, relying instead on TCR beta sequences and their occurrence across donors. Using immunosequencing, the study profiled T cell repertoires from 500 to 800 subjects and related those repertoires to cytomegalovirus serostatus. Five DR-DQ haplotypes were treated as single units for association and clustering because of strong linkage in the cohort. Of the approximately 400 genotyped donors, about 80% fell in the genetic ancestry cluster associated with self-reported Caucasian donors. Typing coverage varied by locus: 629-630 donors for A, B, C, DRB1 and DQB1; approximately 500 for DQA1; about 600 for DPA1; more than 450 for DPB1. Along with the roughly 710-subject first cohort, a separate validation cohort of more than 90 different subjects was used. The aim of the study was to test whether cataloging public T cell receptors could identify signatures of past pathogen exposure. Every discovery cohort repertoire had been produced on one sequencing platform. An early release that covered some 630 HLA-typed donors contained approximately 290 gigabases of sequencing data and 75 million to 100 million unique TCR sequences. The study combined high-throughput TCR immunosequencing, statistical association of individual TCRs with disease status, and machine learning to predict cytomegalovirus infection status. Across some 400 genotyped donors of the cohort, an average of about 240,000 unique TCR beta nucleotide sequences per donor were sequenced, and 15% to 20% of those sequences were non-productive. Both class I and class II loci were covered by HLA typing, at four-digit resolution. Alongside the repertoire data, information on donor age, sex, ethnicity and CMV serostatus was compiled. The research as a whole found: The only immune exposure information available for the cohort was CMV serostatus. A total of fewer than 200 TCR beta chains were listed by the study as associated with cytomegalovirus. While some public TCRs were present in many individuals, most TCR sequences turned up only very rarely across donors. In this cohort, only TCR beta chains were sequenced, and detectable features were limited by the absence of alpha or paired-chain data. In a later analysis, several top co-occurrence clusters were reported to appear linked to parvovirus B19, influenza, CMV and Epstein-Barr virus. A further reported finding was that TCR beta sequences accurately predicted the HLA-A and HLA-B alleles for most subjects in the first cohort. Sequencing depth was assumed to be roughly uniform across donors in the presence/absence analyses, though that assumption may not hold. Because the 87-base-pair reads could not distinguish some IMGT-functional V segments, including TRBV6-2 and TRBV6-3, those segments were excluded. The authors suggested that the approach could potentially be generalized to other disease states and immunological phenotypes. In a later genetic analysis, fewer N-insertions in productive TCRs were reported among donors in an Asian-associated ancestry cluster than the approximately 670-donor mean. A cluster of highly shared sequence variants was judged likely to represent a technical artifact of the sequencing pipeline. Assigning TCR associations to individual alleles was difficult when HLA alleles, especially DR and DQ, strongly co-occurred. HLA typing was unavailable for some donors at each locus, so association tests used only the typed subset. Correlated functional status among segregating V segments might reflect linkage disequilibrium, but an unknown experimental factor could not be ruled out. Because counts were too low, roughly 16 rarely observed V segments, including chromosome 9 orphons, were excluded from the earlier analysis of 587 of the donors. An association between a missense DCLRE1C variant and V-gene and J-gene trimming of TCR beta chains was found in a later genetic analysis and replicated in an independent cohort. In a later analysis, around 17,000 TCR beta sequences were associated with specific HLA alleles at a false discovery rate of 0.05. The classifier was reported to diagnose cytomegalovirus status with high specificity and sensitivity in both the original and validation cohorts. A later analysis found that most CMV-associated TCR beta chains appeared HLA-restricted, with HLA associations seemingly driven largely by CMV exposure. According to a later analysis, TCR association rates differed among HLA loci, with DRB1 alleles showing the most associated TCRs and HLA-C alleles showing the fewest. An earlier analysis of approximately 600 of the donors showed that most TCR beta V segments appeared in productive rearrangements either about 87% or about 30% of the time, which broadly matched IMGT annotations. In a later analysis, HLA-associated TCR beta chains were found to be more clonally expanded and to have lower generation probabilities than equally common non-associated chains. In vitro tests confirmed that three of the cytomegalovirus-associated TCR beta chains recognize cytomegalovirus antigens.

Library preparation employed the immunoSEQ multiplex PCR assay. For the multiplex PCR, a mixture combining 60 forward primers for TCR Vbeta segments and 13 reverse primers for TCR Jbeta segments was used. The CDR3 region of rearranged TCR beta genes was amplified from genomic DNA by a multiplex PCR assay. The Illumina HiSeq System was used to sequence the amplified TCR beta libraries as 87-base-pair reads. The paper's processing steps were these. In a later analysis, approximately 74 million unique TCR beta chains were counted across the roughly 670 repertoires, and about 10 million of these chains were shared by at least two donors. Raw reads were error-corrected and collapsed into unique sequences by a nearest-neighbor algorithm in which closely related sequences were merged to remove PCR and sequencing errors. CDR3 sequences were aligned to IMGT reference sequences to assign V, D and J gene segments. For a sequence to be retained, at least a six-nucleotide match to both a V gene segment and a J gene segment was required. A rearrangement counted as productive if the CDR3 had no stop codons and remained in frame with V and J, and every other rearrangement counted as non-productive. CDR3 was defined according to IMGT convention as the region running from the second conserved V-encoded cysteine to the conserved J-encoded phenylalanine. In an earlier analysis of more than 550 of the donors, sequences lacking an unambiguous match to a single V gene segment were excluded. In an earlier analysis of roughly 500 of the donors, V segments were called functional above 56.7% productive rearrangements and were called segregating when the between-donor standard deviation exceeded 5%. To diagnose cytomegalovirus status from the catalog of TCR beta chain sequences, a statistical classification framework was built. V and J gene assignment, in a later analysis, came from comparing TCR nucleotide sequences with IMGT/GENE-DB human TR gene sequences. In a later analysis, CDR3 sequences and most-parsimonious VDJ recombination scenarios were assigned using the TCRdist pipeline. In a later analysis, every TCR beta chain was defined by the combination of its CDR3 amino acid sequence and its V-gene family, and reads without a unique V-gene family were dropped. In a later analysis, a few hundred highly shared, low-generation-probability nucleotide sequences were removed to address suspected cross-contamination and a sequencing artifact. In a later analysis, a clonal expansion index for each public chain was calculated from normalized within-repertoire ranks of inferred template counts. Generation probabilities in a later analysis came from a VDJ recombination model fitted to out-of-frame rearrangements, and those results were checked against IGoR. In a later analysis, TCR-TCR, TCR-HLA and TCR-CMV co-occurrence was scored with hypergeometric tests, and a repertoire-size bias correction was applied to TCR pairs. False discovery rates were estimated in a later analysis by permuting HLA or CMV assignments 20 times. A later analysis grouped co-occurring TCRs with DBSCAN, adding TCRdist sequence similarity when clustering within HLA-allele-positive subsets. For co-occurrence clustering, repertoires with fewer than 30,000 or more than 120,000 public chains were excluded, along with 4 to 6 repertoires with anomalous nucleotide sharing. In TCRdb, the immuneACCESS table is reduced to in-frame sequences with V and J assigned. These tables do not hold every clone; where another copy was compared, an unresolved V gene accounts for under half, and the others remain unexplained. V and J calls plus clone size are reproduced from that table; the DNA served to infer D and trimming. This sample gives 140,000 or so clones in total; about 74% of them show up just once. The top ten constitute roughly 1.8% of the sample.

Comment on this clone: Its target antigen remains unknown. No base quality information exists; no much larger clone differs at one position.

The CDR3 goes from the cysteine to the phenylalanine over 13 residues. Left in the record is the CDR3 DNA by itself, 39 bases read in frame from the first base. The germline V gene sets CDR1 to SQVTM and CDR2 to ANQGSEA. V is clipped by 2 bases and J by 3 bases, and the sequence between their germline boundaries is 8 bases long. The cohort was made up of 500 to 800 healthy bone marrow donors. Cohort members were all nominally healthy when sampled, although unrecorded immune exposures were likely present. The donor tested CMV seronegative, placing the donor among the approximately 360 seronegative members of the cohort. Every donor gave a peripheral blood sample, and the peripheral blood mononuclear cells from that sample were used for TCR beta sequencing. The Qiagen DNeasy Blood Extraction Kit was used to extract genomic DNA from the blood cell samples.

The TCR sequence derives from a woman aged 40-49 years in good health and CMV-seronegative. The chain was built from TRBV29-1 and TRBJ1-5; the D gene cannot be named for sure. Sequenced input: PBMCs. The CDR3 has the sequence CSVETAHNQPQHF. The bases are TGCAGCGTTGAAACAGCACACAATCAGCCCCAGCATTTT.